This is a list of T cell receptor beta chains from one sample in a study of T-cell memory formation after mild COVID-19. Each CDR3 protein gets one entry after TCRdb re-called the 5' RACE reads with MiXCR. This table has approximately 210,000 distinct CDR3 sequences, over 9.5% appearing once. Material for sequencing was PBMCs or a T cell subset sorted from them (not recorded which). The source of these receptors is a man younger than 35 who had mild COVID-19 (a few samples of this study predate the infection). Cell type and time point are not known. CDR3s include the opening cysteine and the closing phenylalanine or tryptophan. The D gene is left open where the match is weak. Some rows mark clone size as missing; the rest say once, few, many or name a class of expanded clone.

clone_size	d_call	j_call	v_call	cdr3_nt	cdr3_aa
NA	TRBD1	TRBJ2-1	TRBV4-3	TGCGCCAGCAGCCAAGTGGACAGGCGATACAATGAGCAGTTCTTC	CASSQVDRRYNEQFF
few	NA	TRBJ1-1	TRBV20-1	TGCAGTACGGGGCCCCCAGGGTGGGACACTGAAGCTTTCTTT	CSTGPPGWDTEAFF
few	NA	TRBJ1-1	TRBV6-2/TRBV6-3	TGTGCCAGCAGTTTGGTTTATGAGGGGTTTGAAGCTTTCTTT	CASSLVYEGFEAFF
many	NA	TRBJ2-2	TRBV5-1	TGCGCCAGCAGCTTGGACTTCGGGGAGCTGTTTTTT	CASSLDFGELFF
NA	TRBD2	TRBJ2-3	TRBV10-3	TGTGCCATCAGTCCCACGCCGGGACTAGCGGGGGGCACAGATACGCAGTATTTT	CAISPTPGLAGGTDTQYF
NA	TRBD1	TRBJ2-3	TRBV14	TGTGCCAGCAGCCAAGATAGGGGGCGCAGGTGGACAGATACGCAGTATTTT	CASSQDRGRRWTDTQYF
NA	TRBD1	TRBJ2-7	TRBV6-2/TRBV6-3	TGTGCCGGCAGTTATCGCCCTCAGGGGGAACACGAGCAGTACTTC	CAGSYRPQGEHEQYF
NA	TRBD1	TRBJ2-1	TRBV14	TGTGCCAGCAGCCAGGTGACAGGGTCGTACGAGCAGTTCTTC	CASSQVTGSYEQFF
NA	NA	TRBJ2-1	TRBV28	TGTGCCAGCAGGGACAGACACAATGAGCAGTTCTTC	CASRDRHNEQFF
NA	TRBD1	TRBJ1-2	TRBV7-9	TGTGCCAGCAGCTTCGGACAGGGTAGTACCTATGGCTACACCTTC	CASSFGQGSTYGYTF
NA	TRBD1	TRBJ2-2	TRBV3-1	TGTGCCAGCAGCCAGACAGGGGCCGGGGAGCTGTTTTTT	CASSQTGAGELFF
NA	NA	TRBJ1-4	TRBV9	TGTGCCAGCAGCCCGGGACGCCTTAATGAAAAACTGTTTTTT	CASSPGRLNEKLFF
many	TRBD1	TRBJ2-5	TRBV2	TGTGCCAGCAGTGTCTTTTCCAGGGGGAGAACCGGGAAGACCCAGTACTTC	CASSVFSRGRTGKTQYF
NA	NA	TRBJ1-6	TRBV3-1	TGTGCCAGCAGAATGGGGCAGCCGGCGAATTCACCCCTCCACTTT	CASRMGQPANSPLHF
few	NA	TRBJ2-2	TRBV9	TGTGCCAGCAGCGCGGTGCACACCGGGGAGCTGTTTTTT	CASSAVHTGELFF
many	TRBD2	TRBJ2-5	TRBV3-1	TGTGCCAGCAGCCCTGGGACTAGCGGGGGCCGCCAAGAGACCCAGTACTTC	CASSPGTSGGRQETQYF
few	NA	TRBJ1-1	TRBV5-1	TGCGCCAGCAGCTCCCATTCAACGAACACTGAAGCTTTCTTT	CASSSHSTNTEAFF
NA	NA	TRBJ2-2	TRBV19	TGTGCCAGTAGTATAGCTGCAACAAACACCGGGGAGCTGTTTTTT	CASSIAATNTGELFF
few	TRBD1	TRBJ1-5	TRBV10-3	TGTGCCATATCCCGGCAGGGGGGCGTTCAGCCCCAGCATTTT	CAISRQGGVQPQHF
few	NA	TRBJ1-1	TRBV5-1	TGCGCCACCCGCATGTGGGGGGACACTGAAGCTTTCTTT	CATRMWGDTEAFF
few	NA	TRBJ2-2	TRBV6-2/TRBV6-3	TGTGCCAGCAGTCACAGGGACCTAACTAGTGCCGGGGAGCTGTTTTTT	CASSHRDLTSAGELFF
NA	TRBD2	TRBJ2-3	TRBV5-4	TGTGCCAGCAGCTCGGGGGGGGCCCAGGGAGATACGCAGTATTTT	CASSSGGAQGDTQYF
few	NA	TRBJ2-5	TRBV7-9	TGTGCCAGCAGCTTCGCAGTTAGGGAGACCCAGTACTTC	CASSFAVRETQYF
once	TRBD1	TRBJ1-5	TRBV20-1	TGCAGTACCCAAAACAGGGGGCGGCAGCCCCAGCATTTT	CSTQNRGRQPQHF
NA	TRBD2	TRBJ2-5	TRBV7-6	TGTGCCAGCAGCTTACTAGCGGGGAAGACCCAGTACTTC	CASSLLAGKTQYF
few	NA	TRBJ2-5	TRBV5-1	TGCGCCAGCAGTGATGTGGAGACCCAGTACTTC	CASSDVETQYF
few	TRBD1	TRBJ1-1	TRBV7-6	TGTGCCAGCACCCCCCCAGGGGGGACTAACACTGAAGCTTTCTTT	CASTPPGGTNTEAFF
NA	TRBD2	TRBJ2-5	TRBV4-1	TGCGCCAGCAGCCGGGGCACCGGGGGGGCTGTAGAGACCCAGTACTTC	CASSRGTGGAVETQYF
NA	TRBD2	TRBJ2-3	TRBV20-1	TGCAGTGCTGGCGGACTAGCGGGGGGGCTCGATACGCAGTATTTT	CSAGGLAGGLDTQYF
few	NA	TRBJ1-5	TRBV19	TGTGCCAGTAGTATGTGGGGGGCGGGTCAGCCCCAGCATTTT	CASSMWGAGQPQHF
many	NA	TRBJ1-1	TRBV19	TGTGCCAGTAGTATGCTCCTGGACGGGGAAGCTTTCTTT	CASSMLLDGEAFF
NA	NA	TRBJ1-5	TRBV19	TGTGCCAGTACGGGGGTCTGGACTCAGCCCCAGCATTTT	CASTGVWTQPQHF
NA	TRBD2	TRBJ2-1	TRBV12-3/TRBV12-4	TGTGCCAGCAGTTTAGCGATGGAACGGGGGGGCTTTAATGAGCAGTTCTTC	CASSLAMERGGFNEQFF
NA	TRBD2	TRBJ2-3	TRBV6-2/TRBV6-3	TGTGCCAGCAGTTTTGGGACTAGCGGGGGGTACGGCACAGATACGCAGTATTTT	CASSFGTSGGYGTDTQYF
few	NA	TRBJ2-5	TRBV19	TGTGCCAGTAGTAGCCCTAGAGACTACCAAGAGACCCAGTACTTC	CASSSPRDYQETQYF
many	NA	TRBJ2-2	TRBV29-1	TGCAGCGTTGAAAAGGGGGCCGGGGAGCTGTTTTTT	CSVEKGAGELFF
few	NA	TRBJ2-3	TRBV29-1	TGCAGCGTTGAACAACGCACAGATACGCAGTATTTT	CSVEQRTDTQYF
few	NA	TRBJ2-5	TRBV11-2	TGTGCCAGCAGCTGGGTCCAAGAGACCCAGTACTTC	CASSWVQETQYF
few	TRBD1	TRBJ2-5	TRBV28	TGTGCCAGCAAGGTAGGGGGCACCCAAGAGACCCAGTACTTC	CASKVGGTQETQYF
NA	NA	TRBJ1-4	TRBV2	TGTGCCAGCAAGGGGGGGGCTGTACTGTTTTTT	CASKGGAVLFF
NA	TRBD2	TRBJ2-3	TRBV27	TGTGCCAGCAGACGTCTAGCGGGGGGGCCGAACACAGATACGCAGTATTTT	CASRRLAGGPNTDTQYF
few	TRBD2	TRBJ2-1	TRBV4-3	TGCGCCAGCAGCCGAGAGGGCGGGGGGGGCTACAATGAGCAGTTCTTC	CASSREGGGGYNEQFF
few	NA	TRBJ1-1	TRBV6-6	TGTGCCACCCAGTGGGGGCGCACTGAAGCTTTCTTT	CATQWGRTEAFF
NA	NA	TRBJ1-6	TRBV7-6	TGTGCCAGCAGCTTCCGGCAGGGACGGGGATCACCCCTCCACTTT	CASSFRQGRGSPLHF
NA	NA	TRBJ2-2	TRBV5-1	TGCGCCAGCAGCTTCGGCGGTGGCACCGGGGAGCTGTTTTTT	CASSFGGGTGELFF
once	TRBD1	TRBJ1-6	TRBV15	TGTGCCACCAGCAGAGATCAGGGGGGCTATTCACCCCTCCACTTT	CATSRDQGGYSPLHF
few	NA	TRBJ1-5	TRBV2	TGTGCCAGCAATTGGGGATTGAATCAGCCCCAGCATTTT	CASNWGLNQPQHF
many	TRBD2	TRBJ2-1	TRBV5-6	TGTGCCAGCAGCCTTCGGACTAGCGGGGGGGCCCCCAATGAGCAGTTCTTC	CASSLRTSGGAPNEQFF
NA	NA	TRBJ1-2	TRBV6-1	TGTGCCAGCAGTGCCCGCCAGGGAGGGGTAGATGGCTACACCTTC	CASSARQGGVDGYTF
NA	NA	TRBJ2-7	TRBV5-4	TGTGCCAGGGCCTACGAGCAGTACTTC	CARAYEQYF
NA	TRBD2	TRBJ2-1	TRBV5-1	TGCGCCAGCAGCTTGAGGCTAGCGGGGGGCGACACCTACAATGAGCAGTTCTTC	CASSLRLAGGDTYNEQFF